Reported below is one T cell receptor beta chain. Its cognate antigen is unknown. From the 120-subject validation cohort, which was separate from the roughly 670-subject first cohort, the donors were drawn. TCRdb's table, derived via immunoSEQ multiplex PCR, lists solely in-frame clones and lacks some. The sample consists of 56,000 or so clones, approximately 92% of them appearing once. The V and J ends lost 0 bases and 1 base respectively, with 7 bases between them. Germline V lookup: CDR1 SGDLS, CDR2 YYNGEE. The CDR3 sequence is 14 residues long. This sample is part of a study of cytomegalovirus exposure and HLA in healthy donors. Regarding the study as a whole: The study flagged roughly 160 TCR beta chains as cytomegalovirus-associated.

This chain uses TRBV9 with TRBJ1-1; perhaps TRBD1 as D (6 bases). Sequenced material: PBMCs. The TCR was taken from a man in his late teens or twenties in good health and CMV-seronegative. In nucleotides, the CDR3 is TGTGCCAGCAGCGTAGGACAGGCGAACACTGAAGCTTTCTTT. Protein product: CASSVGQANTEAFF.